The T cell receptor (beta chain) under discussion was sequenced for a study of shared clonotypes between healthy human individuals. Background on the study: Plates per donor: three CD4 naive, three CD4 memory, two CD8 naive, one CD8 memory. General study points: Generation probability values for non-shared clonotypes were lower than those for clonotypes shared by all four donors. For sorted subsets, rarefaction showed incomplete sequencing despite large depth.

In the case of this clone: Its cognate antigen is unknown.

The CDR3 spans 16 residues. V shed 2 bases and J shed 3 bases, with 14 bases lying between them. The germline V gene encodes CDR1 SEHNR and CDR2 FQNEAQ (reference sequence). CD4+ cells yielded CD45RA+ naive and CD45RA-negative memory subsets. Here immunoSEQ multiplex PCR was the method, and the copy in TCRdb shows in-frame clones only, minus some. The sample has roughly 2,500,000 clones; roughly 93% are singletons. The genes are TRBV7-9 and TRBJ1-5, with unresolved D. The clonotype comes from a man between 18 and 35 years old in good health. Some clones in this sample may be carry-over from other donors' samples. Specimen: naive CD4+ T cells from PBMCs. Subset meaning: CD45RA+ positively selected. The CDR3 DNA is TGTGCCAGCAGCTTATACGCCCCAATGGCCAATCAGCCCCAGCATTTT. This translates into CASSLYAPMANQPQHF.